The 8 T cell receptor beta chains in this list originate from one sample, sequenced in a study of resident and recirculating memory T cells in vitiligo. TCRdb's copy holds only in-frame clones and misses some; the assay was immunoSEQ multiplex PCR. The table lists tens of thousands of clones, about 91% of them singletons. Sequenced: blood. The receptors were sampled from a male donor with vitiligo.

This chain connects TRBV11-2 to TRBJ1-2; 12 bases match TRBD1. The CDR3 has 17 amino acids. In germline, CDR1 is SGHAT, CDR2 FQNNGV. Losses at the gene ends were 5 bases for V and 1 base for J; bases not matched to a gene: 8. The CDR3 reads CASSPGGQGAFNYGYTF. In DNA form, the CDR3 reads TGTGCCAGCAGCCCCGGGGGACAGGGGGCCTTTAACTATGGCTACACCTTC.

The chain uses TRBV5-1 and TRBJ2-5, with 9 nucleotides matching TRBD2. Looked up from germline, CDR1 is SGHRS and CDR2 is YFSETQ. J was trimmed by 2 bases and V by 1 base; bases with no gene match: 9. The CDR3 extends over 17 amino acids. In DNA form, the CDR3 reads TGCGCCAGCAGCTTGAGGCGGGAGGGCAACCCACAAGAGACCCAGTACTTC. The encoded protein is CASSLRREGNPQETQYF.

This clone was counted once. The J gene is TRBJ2-7, the V gene TRBV28; D might be TRBD2 (6 bases). Germline loops: CDR1 MDHEN, CDR2 SYDVKM. Between the trimmed V and J ends, which lost 2 bases and 9 bases, there was a span of 11 bases. This CDR3 is built from 12 residues. In DNA form, the CDR3 reads TGTGCCAGCAGTTTAGGAGGGGCCGGGCAGTACTTC. It yields the protein CASSLGGAGQYF.

J is TRBJ2-1 and V is TRBV4-2, with 7 bases that match TRBD1. Trimming removed 0 bases from V and 1 base from J; junction bases left unmatched: 3. The CDR3 is made up of 16 amino acids. Germline lookup yields CDR1 LGHNA and CDR2 YNFKEQ. As DNA, the CDR3 is TGTGCCAGCAGCCAAGAGTCGACAGGGTCCTACAATGAGCAGTTCTTC. Translation: CASSQESTGSYNEQFF.

V and J are TRBV2 and TRBJ1-5, with D perhaps TRBD1 (5 bases). Trimming stripped 9 bases from V and 3 bases from J, with 15 bases between. This CDR3 has 14 amino acids. The germline CDR1 and CDR2 sequences are SNHLY and FYNNEI. CDR3 sequence: CARSTAGSNQPQHF. As DNA, the CDR3 is TGTGCCAGGAGCACGGCAGGGTCCAATCAGCCCCAGCATTTT. The complete variable domain, with remaining parts taken from reference TRBV2 and TRBJ1-5, reads EPEVTQTPSHQVTQMGQEVILRCVPISNHLYFYWYRQILGQKVEFLVSFYNNEISEKSEIFDDQFSVERPDGSNFTLKIRSTKLEDSAMYFCARSTAGSNQPQHFGDGTRLSIL.

This clone was seen a handful of times. V is TRBV9 and J is TRBJ1-2; D perhaps matches TRBD1 (5 bases). From germline, CDR1 is SGDLS and CDR2 YYNGEE. The CDR3 is 12 residues long. The V gene lost 6 bases and the J gene lost 5 bases, with 11 bases spanning the gap. The CDR3 nucleotides are TGTGCCAGCATGGGACTGAATTATGGCTACACCTTC. Its protein is CASMGLNYGYTF.

The V gene is TRBV11-3, the J gene TRBJ1-2, with 8 nucleotides matching TRBD1. Germline CDR1 is SGHNT and CDR2 is YENEEA. CDR3 length: 13 residues. The trim removed 5 bases at V and 6 bases at J, leaving 5 bases unmatched. The CDR3 loop is CASSGTGADGYTF. CDR3 in DNA: TGTGCCAGCAGCGGGACAGGTGCAGATGGCTACACCTTC.

This chain connects TRBV18 to TRBJ2-1, with 13 nucleotides matching TRBD2. This CDR3 is 18 amino acids long. Unmatched junction bases numbered 6, after V lost 3 bases and J lost 1 base. Germline assignment: CDR1 KGHSH and CDR2 LQKENI. The CDR3 DNA sequence: TGTGCCAGCTCACCGACGGGACTAGCGGGACCATCCTACAATGAGCAGTTCTTC. Encoded protein: CASSPTGLAGPSYNEQFF.